This TCR beta chain was profiled in a study of cytomegalovirus exposure and HLA in healthy donors. To note about this clone: Its antigen is as yet unknown.

The J segment lost 0 bases and the V segment lost 7 bases, leaving 10 bases of the junction unmatched. Germline V CDR1 and CDR2: MNHEY, SMNVEV (reference sequence). The CDR3 spans 16 residues. 13 Jbeta primers and 60 Vbeta primers were used for the PCR. Some clones are missing from TCRdb's copy, which holds only in-frame ones; the method was immunoSEQ multiplex PCR. The top ten hold around 3.4% of the sample, which has 85,000 to 130,000 clones, under 80% seen once. The study's findings and limits: TCR beta V- and J-gene trimming was later associated with a missense DCLRE1C variant.

The sequenced sample consisted of PBMCs. This sequence joins TRBV27 and TRBJ1-2, with 8 bases aligning to TRBD1. The sequence derives from a man aged 55-75 years in good health and CMV-seronegative. The CDR3 nucleotides are TGTGCCAGCAAGCGGACAGGGACCCTAACTAACTATGGCTACACCTTC. As protein: CASKRTGTLTNYGYTF.